The clone carrying this TCR beta chain was recorded a few times. Its matching antigen is unknown. The sample is drawn from a study of response to subunit inactivated influenza vaccine. General study results and limits: With each seasonal influenza vaccination, the authors suggested, few new T cells are recruited.

MiXCR was run by TCRdb on the RT-PCR reads, yielding one entry per CDR3 protein. In the table there are under 200,000 distinct CDR3 sequences, 11% of which are singletons. Germline CDR1 and CDR2: SQVTM and ANQGSEA. The CDR3 is 13 residues long. With 3 bases clipped from V and 6 bases from J, the junction kept 4 bases outside the gene matches. This chain connects TRBV29-1 to TRBJ2-2; 7 bases are shared with TRBD2. This sequence was found in a man between 45 and 60 years old who received an inactivated influenza vaccine. The sequencing used non-naive T cells sorted from PBMCs, collected 35 to 45 days after vaccination. The CDR3 sequence is CSVDRGGAGELFF. The CDR3, as DNA: TGCAGCGTTGACCGGGGAGGGGCCGGGGAGCTGTTTTTT.